These T cell receptor beta chains were read from a single sample in a study of cytomegalovirus exposure and HLA in healthy donors. This table comes from immunoSEQ multiplex PCR, and its TCRdb copy is limited to in-frame clones, with some not included. The sample has 150,000 to 200,000 clones, and its top ten clones hold roughly 1.3%. Input material: PBMCs. These TCRs come from a woman in her sixties or seventies in good health and CMV-seronegative. The CDR3 runs from the conserved cysteine through the conserved F or W. D genes are given only for firm matches.

CDR3 DNA	CDR3 protein	D gene	V gene	J gene
TGTGCCAGCAGCTCCCTCGGACAGGGAAACACTGAAGCTTTCTTT	CASSSLGQGNTEAFF	TRBD1	TRBV7-3	TRBJ1-1
TGTGCCAGCTCACTGAGAGACAGGGGAGGCAATGAGCAGTTCTTC	CASSLRDRGGNEQFF	TRBD1	TRBV18	TRBJ2-1
TGTGCCAGCAGCTTGGACCCGGGGAGGGAGGAGACCCAGTACTTC	CASSLDPGREETQYF	TRBD2	TRBV5-4	TRBJ2-5
TGTGCCAGCAGCTCTCAGCGGGGGGGCCTCGACGAGCAGTACTTC	CASSSQRGGLDEQYF	TRBD2	TRBV7-8	TRBJ2-7
TGCGCCAGCAGCCCCGGCGGGGCTTGGAATGAAAAACTGTTTTTT	CASSPGGAWNEKLFF	NA	TRBV4-3	TRBJ1-4
TGTGCCAGCAGTTTTTATCGCGGCTCGAACACTGAAGCTTTCTTT	CASSFYRGSNTEAFF	NA	TRBV28	TRBJ1-1
TGTGCCAGCAGTTTCATCGGACAGCCTTACGAGCAGTACTTC	CASSFIGQPYEQYF	NA	TRBV27	TRBJ2-7
TGTGCCAGCAGCGCAACAGGGGCGGGCTACACCTTC	CASSATGAGYTF	TRBD1	TRBV2	TRBJ1-2
TGCGCCAGCAGCCAAAGGGACAGTCAAGAGACCCAGTACTTC	CASSQRDSQETQYF	TRBD1	TRBV4-1	TRBJ2-5
TGTGCCAGCAGTTACCGGGACTCTTTGCATGGGGAGCTGTTTTTT	CASSYRDSLHGELFF	NA	TRBV6-5	TRBJ2-2
TGTGCCAGCAGCCAAGATCCAGGCAGCCCCGCTAACTATGGCTACACCTTC	CASSQDPGSPANYGYTF	NA	TRBV4-2	TRBJ1-2
TGTGCCAGCAGTTACTCAGGGCAGGGGAACACTGAAGCTTTCTTT	CASSYSGQGNTEAFF	NA	TRBV6-5	TRBJ1-1
TGTGCCAGCAGCTTAGCAGGGGCTAGCACAGATACGCAGTATTTT	CASSLAGASTDTQYF	NA	TRBV7-8	TRBJ2-3
TGTGCCAGCAGCCCGATTGCGGGGACTCCGGGACTAGTTCTCTACGAGCAGTACTTC	CASSPIAGTPGLVLYEQYF	TRBD2	TRBV28	TRBJ2-7
TGTGCCAGCAGCTTGGTTTCGACAGGGGAGGCCCAGTACTTC	CASSLVSTGEAQYF	TRBD1	TRBV5-6	TRBJ2-5
TGCGCCAGCAGAGCCGGGACAGGGGACGACGAGCAGTACTTC	CASRAGTGDDEQYF	TRBD1	TRBV10-1	TRBJ2-7
TGTGCCAGCAGCTTGGGACTAGGGTGGGAGACCCAGTACTTC	CASSLGLGWETQYF	TRBD2	TRBV7-9	TRBJ2-5
TGTGCCATCAGTACTTGGACAGGCTCGAACACTGAAGCTTTCTTT	CAISTWTGSNTEAFF	TRBD1	TRBV10-3	TRBJ1-1
TGTGCCAGCAGCCTCTGGACAGGGGGCCACAATGAGCAGTTCTTC	CASSLWTGGHNEQFF	TRBD1	TRBV5-6	TRBJ2-1
TGTGCCAGCGGCACGTCAGAGGACATTCAGTACTTC	CASGTSEDIQYF	NA	TRBV27	TRBJ2-4
TGTGCCAGCAGCTTAGAGGGACTACCTACCTACGAGCAGTACTTC	CASSLEGLPTYEQYF	TRBD2	TRBV7-2	TRBJ2-7
TGTGCCAGCAGTGTCCACGGCTACGAGCAGTACTTC	CASSVHGYEQYF	NA	TRBV5-4	TRBJ2-7
TGTGCCAGCAGTTCTAGCCGCAGCTCCTACAATGAGCAGTTCTTC	CASSSSRSSYNEQFF	NA	TRBV27	TRBJ2-1
TGTGCCACCAAAAAATTAGGACTAGAGGCAAGCTACGAGCAGTACTTC	CATKKLGLEASYEQYF	TRBD2	TRBV10-3	TRBJ2-7
TGTGCCAGCAGCTCCGCGGGACAGGGCAATGAGCAGTTCTTC	CASSSAGQGNEQFF	TRBD1	TRBV11-3	TRBJ2-1
TGTGCCAGCAGCGTAGGGGGGGGACCTACCTACGAGCAGTACTTC	CASSVGGGPTYEQYF	TRBD2	TRBV9	TRBJ2-7
TGTGCCAGCTCACGGTTGGACAGGGGGCTCAATGAGCAGTTCTTC	CASSRLDRGLNEQFF	TRBD1	TRBV18	TRBJ2-1
TGCGCCAGCAGCTTGGAGGAGGGGTGGAACACTGAAGCTTTCTTT	CASSLEEGWNTEAFF	NA	TRBV5-1	TRBJ1-1
TGTGCCAGCAGCGAGACCAGGACGAACACCGGGGAGCTGTTTTTT	CASSETRTNTGELFF	NA	TRBV6-1	TRBJ2-2
TGCGCCAGCAGCCTCGCGGGTCCCCCGTCCTACGAGCAGTACTTC	CASSLAGPPSYEQYF	NA	TRBV5-1	TRBJ2-7
TGTGCCAGCAGTTACCCATCTCGGGGGGAAGAGACCCAGTACTTC	CASSYPSRGEETQYF	TRBD2	TRBV6-6	TRBJ2-5
TGTGCCAGCAGTTACTCGTTCGCAGGGGGGAATTCACCCCTCCACTTT	CASSYSFAGGNSPLHF	TRBD1	TRBV6-5	TRBJ1-6
TGCGCCAGCAGCTTGGTACTAGCGGGGACGACAGATACGCAGTATTTT	CASSLVLAGTTDTQYF	TRBD2	TRBV5-1	TRBJ2-3
TGTGCCAGCAGTTCCCAACGACAGGGGGCTATCTATGAGCAGTTCTTC	CASSSQRQGAIYEQFF	TRBD1	TRBV6-5	TRBJ2-1
TGTGCCAGCAGCCCTCCGAGCTCCTACGAGCAGTACTTC	CASSPPSSYEQYF	NA	TRBV7-9	TRBJ2-7
TGCGCCAGCAGCGACGGTCCGGCAGGCTCTGGAAACACCATATATTTT	CASSDGPAGSGNTIYF	NA	TRBV5-1	TRBJ1-3
TGTGCCAGCAGCCTTTTCGGGGTTCACTATGGCTACACCTTC	CASSLFGVHYGYTF	NA	TRBV13	TRBJ1-2
TGTGCCAGCAGAGCGACTAGCGGGACATTCTACGAGCAGTACTTC	CASRATSGTFYEQYF	TRBD2	TRBV27	TRBJ2-7
TGTGCCAGCAGCCAATCTCTACAAGAGACCCAGTACTTC	CASSQSLQETQYF	NA	TRBV14	TRBJ2-5
TGTGCTAGTGGTTTGTGGCGGGATAACTATGGCTACACCTTC	CASGLWRDNYGYTF	NA	TRBV12-5	TRBJ1-2
TGTGCCAGCAGCCTCAGGGAGGTTTATGAAAAACTGTTTTTT	CASSLREVYEKLFF	NA	TRBV7-9	TRBJ1-4
TGTGCCAGCAGTCTTACTCCAGGTTTTACCTACGAGCAGTACTTC	CASSLTPGFTYEQYF	NA	TRBV27	TRBJ2-7
TGTGCCAGTAGTACCTCCGGGACAGTGAATTCACCCCTCCACTTT	CASSTSGTVNSPLHF	TRBD1	TRBV19	TRBJ1-6
TGTGCCAGTAGCCGCCAGGGGGTCTCCCAGGGCGAGCAGTACTTC	CASSRQGVSQGEQYF	TRBD1	TRBV19	TRBJ2-7
TGTGCCAGCAGCCTTTTCTCCAGGGTCTCCTACGAGCAGTACTTC	CASSLFSRVSYEQYF	NA	TRBV7-2	TRBJ2-7